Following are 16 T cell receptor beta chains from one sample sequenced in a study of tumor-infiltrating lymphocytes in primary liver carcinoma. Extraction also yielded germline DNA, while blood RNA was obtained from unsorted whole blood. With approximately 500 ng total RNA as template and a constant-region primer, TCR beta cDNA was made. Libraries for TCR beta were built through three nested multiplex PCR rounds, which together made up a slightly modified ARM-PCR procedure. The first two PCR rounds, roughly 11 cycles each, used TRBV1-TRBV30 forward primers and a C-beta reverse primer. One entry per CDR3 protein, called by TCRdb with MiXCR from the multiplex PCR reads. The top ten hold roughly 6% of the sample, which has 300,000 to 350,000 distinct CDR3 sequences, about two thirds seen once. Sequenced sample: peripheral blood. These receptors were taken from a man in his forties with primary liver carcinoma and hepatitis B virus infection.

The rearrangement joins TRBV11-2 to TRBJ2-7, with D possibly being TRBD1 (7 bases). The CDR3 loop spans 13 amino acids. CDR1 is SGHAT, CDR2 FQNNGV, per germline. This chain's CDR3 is CTNSLGGGAEQYF. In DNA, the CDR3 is TGTACCAACAGCTTAGGAGGGGGCGCCGAGCAGTACTTC.

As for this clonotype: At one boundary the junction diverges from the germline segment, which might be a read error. The CDR3 coding sequence is TGTGCCTGGTCAGGGGGTAATTTTGGAAACACCGTATATTTT. Residues: CAWSGGNFGNTVYF. The chain recombines TRBV30 with TRBJ1-3; 7 bases agree with TRBD1. The CDR3 sequence is 14 residues long. Germline CDR1 and CDR2: GTSNPN and SVGIG (reference sequence).

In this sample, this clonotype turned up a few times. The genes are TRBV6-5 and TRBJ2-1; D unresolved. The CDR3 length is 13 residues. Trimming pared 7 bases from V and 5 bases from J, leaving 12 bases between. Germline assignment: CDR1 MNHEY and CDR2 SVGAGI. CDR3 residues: CASTPTLDNEQFF. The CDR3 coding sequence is TGTGCCAGCACCCCTACCTTAGACAATGAGCAGTTCTTC.

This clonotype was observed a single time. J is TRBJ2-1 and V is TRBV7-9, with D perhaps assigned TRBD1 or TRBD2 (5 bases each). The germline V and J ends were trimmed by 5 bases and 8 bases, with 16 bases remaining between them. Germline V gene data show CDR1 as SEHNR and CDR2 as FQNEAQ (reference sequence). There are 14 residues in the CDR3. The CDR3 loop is CASSRWGTGHEQFF. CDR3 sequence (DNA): TGTGCCAGCAGCCGGTGGGGGACCGGGCATGAGCAGTTCTTC.

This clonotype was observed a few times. CDR3 nucleotide sequence: TGTGAGTCCCGAACCCTGAGCTCCTACGAGCAGTACTTC. As protein: CESRTLSSYEQYF. The rearrangement joins TRBV11-2 to TRBJ2-7; D is unresolved. Germline V gene sequence: CDR1 SGHAT, CDR2 FQNNGV. The CDR3 is made up of 13 amino acids.

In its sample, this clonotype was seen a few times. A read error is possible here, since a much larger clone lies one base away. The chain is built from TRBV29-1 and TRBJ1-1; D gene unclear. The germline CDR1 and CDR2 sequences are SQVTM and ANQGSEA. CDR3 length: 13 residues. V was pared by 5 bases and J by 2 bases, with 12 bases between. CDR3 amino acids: CSVFLPSNTEAFF. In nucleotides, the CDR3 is TGCAGCGTTTTCCTTCCTTCTAACACTGAAGCTTTCTTT.

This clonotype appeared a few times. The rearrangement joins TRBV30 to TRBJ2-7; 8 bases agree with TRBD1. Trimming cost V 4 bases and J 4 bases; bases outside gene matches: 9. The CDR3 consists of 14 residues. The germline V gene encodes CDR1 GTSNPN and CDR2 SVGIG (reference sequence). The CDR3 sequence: CAWTLGQGSYEQYF. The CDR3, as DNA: TGTGCCTGGACTCTCGGACAGGGTTCTTACGAGCAGTACTTC. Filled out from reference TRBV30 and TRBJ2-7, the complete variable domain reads SQTIHQWPATLVQPVGSPLSLECTVEGTSNPNLYWYRQAAGRGLQLLFYSVGIGQISSEVPQNLSASRPQDRQFILSSKKLLLSDSGFYLCAWTLGQGSYEQYFGPGTRLTVT.

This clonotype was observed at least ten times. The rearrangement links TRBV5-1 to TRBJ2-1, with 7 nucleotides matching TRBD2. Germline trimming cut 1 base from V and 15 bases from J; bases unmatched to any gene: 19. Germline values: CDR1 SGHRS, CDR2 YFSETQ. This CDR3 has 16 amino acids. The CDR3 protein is CASSLMGGSGPNEGFF. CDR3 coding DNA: TGCGCCAGCAGCTTGATGGGCGGGAGTGGACCCAACGAGGGGTTCTTC.

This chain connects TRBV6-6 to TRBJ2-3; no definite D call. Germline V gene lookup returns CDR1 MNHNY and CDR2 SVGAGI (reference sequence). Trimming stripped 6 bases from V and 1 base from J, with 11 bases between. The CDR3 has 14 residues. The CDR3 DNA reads TGTGCCAGCAGCCCCAAGGTTGGCACAGATACGCAGTATTTT. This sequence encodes CASSPKVGTDTQYF.

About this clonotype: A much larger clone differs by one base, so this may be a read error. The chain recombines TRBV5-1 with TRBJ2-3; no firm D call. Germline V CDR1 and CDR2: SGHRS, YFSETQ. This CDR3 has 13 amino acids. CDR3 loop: CARSLDGTDTQYF. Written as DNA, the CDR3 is TGCGCCAGAAGCTTGGATGGCACAGATACGCAGTATTTT.

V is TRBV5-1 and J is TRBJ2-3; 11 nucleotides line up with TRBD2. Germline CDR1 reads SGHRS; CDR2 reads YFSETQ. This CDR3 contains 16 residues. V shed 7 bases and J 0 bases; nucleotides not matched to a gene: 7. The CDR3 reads CASCSRTSGSTDTQYF. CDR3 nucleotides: TGCGCCAGCTGCTCCCGGACTAGCGGGAGCACAGATACGCAGTATTTT. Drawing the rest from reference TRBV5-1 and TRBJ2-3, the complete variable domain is KAGVTQTPRYLIKTRGQQVTLSCSPISGHRSVSWYQQTPGQGLQFLFEYFSETQRNKGNFPGRFSGRQFSNSRSEMNVSTLELGDSALYLCASCSRTSGSTDTQYFGPGTRLTVL.

CDR3: CASTRTGFRDTEAFF. The CDR3 nucleotides are TGTGCCAGCACTCGAACAGGGTTTAGGGACACTGAAGCTTTCTTT. This chain links TRBV5-5 with TRBJ1-1; TRBD1 is a possible D gene (6 bases). The CDR3 is 15 amino acids. V lost 6 bases, J lost 3 bases, and 18 bases lay in between. Germline V lookup: CDR1 SGHKS, CDR2 YYEKEE (reference sequence).

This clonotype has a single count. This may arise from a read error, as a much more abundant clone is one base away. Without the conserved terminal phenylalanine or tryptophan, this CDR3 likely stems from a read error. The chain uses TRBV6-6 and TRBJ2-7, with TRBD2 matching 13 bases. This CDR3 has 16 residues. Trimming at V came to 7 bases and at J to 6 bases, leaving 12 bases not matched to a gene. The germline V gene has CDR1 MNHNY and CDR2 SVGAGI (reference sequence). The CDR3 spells CASTKLQLAGGIEQYL. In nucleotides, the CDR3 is TGTGCCAGCACCAAGCTGCAACTAGCGGGAGGGATCGAGCAGTACTTA.

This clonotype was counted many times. CDR3 sequence: CSVEREKGTEAFF. CDR3 DNA: TGCAGCGTTGAGAGGGAGAAGGGAACTGAAGCTTTCTTT. The V and J genes are TRBV29-1 and TRBJ1-1; D is ambiguous. The CDR3 runs to 13 residues. Germline V gene sequence: CDR1 SQVTM, CDR2 ANQGSEA. V was trimmed by 3 bases and J by 5 bases, leaving 13 bases between them. Together with reference TRBV29-1 and TRBJ1-1, the CDR3 gives the full variable domain: SAVISQKPSRDICQRGTSLTIQCQVDSQVTMMFWYRQQPGQSLTLIATANQGSEATYESGFVIDKFPISRPNLTFSTLTVSNMSPEDSSIYLCSVEREKGTEAFFGQGTRLTVV.

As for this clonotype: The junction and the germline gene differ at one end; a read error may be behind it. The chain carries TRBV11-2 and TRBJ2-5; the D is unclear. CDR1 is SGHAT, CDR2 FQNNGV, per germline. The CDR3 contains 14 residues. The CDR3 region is CGSSLYRLVSEQYF. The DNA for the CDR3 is TGTGGCAGCAGCTTATACCGTCTAGTTAGTGAGCAGTACTTC.

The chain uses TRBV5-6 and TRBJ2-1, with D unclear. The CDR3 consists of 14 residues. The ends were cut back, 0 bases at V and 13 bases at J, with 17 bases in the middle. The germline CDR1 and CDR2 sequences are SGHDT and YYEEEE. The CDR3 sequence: CASSLATGTSGQFF. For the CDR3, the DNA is TGTGCCAGCAGCTTGGCCACGGGTACAAGTGGACAGTTCTTC.